Shown below are 15 T cell receptor beta chains from a single sample sequenced in a study of T-cell reconstitution after alpha-beta-depleted transplantation in children (dated by TCRdb to the mid-2010s). The library relied on PCR. The data were produced on an Illumina HiSeq 2500. To normalize quantification of the TCRbeta repertoire, the TCR libraries were built with molecular barcoding that relied on unique molecular identifiers. Through fastp at Q25 and MiXCR, TCRdb rebuilt clones from the public reads, retaining in-frame beta chains. One record per CDR3 amino acid sequence lists the most common genes and DNA. The sample has hundreds of thousands of distinct CDR3 sequences on record, about a tenth of them singletons. The ten largest make up around 10% of the sample. Sequencing was performed on PBMCs from the stem cell graft donor, taken from the stem cell graft. All receptors come from a human donor who donated a stem cell graft to a child with SCID.

This clonotype was picked up a small number of times. This chain links TRBV7-9 with TRBJ2-7; D gene uncertain. Deletions cut 5 bases from V and 9 bases from J, with 20 bases between. CDR1 is SEHNR and CDR2 is FQNEAQ in the germline V gene (reference sequence). The CDR3 has 14 amino acids. CDR3 in DNA: TGTGCCAGCAGCGTATCAGTGATACCTACGAGGCAGTACTTC. Protein sequence: CASSVSVIPTRQYF.

This chain joins TRBV5-1 and TRBJ1-2; TRBD1 matches at 8 bases. Looked up from germline, CDR1 is SGHRS and CDR2 is YFSETQ. The ends lost 1 base at V and 8 bases at J; junction bases unmatched: 1. The length of the CDR3 is 12 residues. The CDR3 region has the DNA TGCGCCAGCAGCTTGACAGGGGGAGGCTACACCTTC. Translated, it gives CASSLTGGGYTF.

The gene calls are TRBV3-1 and TRBJ1-1, with D uncertain. The CDR3 spans 13 residues. Germline V gene sequence: CDR1 LGHDT, CDR2 YNNKEL (reference sequence). Trimming removed 2 bases at V and 11 bases at J, with 15 bases between. The CDR3 spells CASSQTRLDHAFF. The CDR3 DNA follows: TGTGCCAGCAGCCAAACTAGACTGGATCATGCTTTCTTT.

The chain combines TRBV12-3 or TRBV12-4 with TRBJ1-2; the D is unclear. This CDR3 region has 13 residues. The germline V and J ends were trimmed by 6 bases and 5 bases, with 13 bases remaining between them. Here the CDR3 DNA reads TGTGCCAGCAGCCCGCATGAAGGGTATGGCTACACCTTC. This sequence encodes CASSPHEGYGYTF.

This clonotype was detected only a few times. The chain employs TRBV5-1 and TRBJ2-3; TRBD1 agrees at 8 bases. The CDR3 is 16 amino acids. V shed 4 bases and J 4 bases; nucleotides not matched to a gene: 11. Germline lookup yields CDR1 SGHRS and CDR2 YFSETQ. CDR3 amino acids: CASSPPETGEADTQYF. CDR3 sequence (DNA): TGCGCCAGCAGCCCCCCCGAGACAGGGGAGGCAGATACGCAGTATTTT. The whole variable domain, remainder taken from reference TRBV5-1 and TRBJ2-3, is KAGVTQTPRYLIKTRGQQVTLSCSPISGHRSVSWYQQTPGQGLQFLFEYFSETQRNKGNFPGRFSGRQFSNSRSEMNVSTLELGDSALYLCASSPPETGEADTQYFGPGTRLTVL.

The chain uses TRBV12-3 or TRBV12-4 and TRBJ1-4; 11 bases match TRBD1. V lost 5 bases and J lost 8; bases outside the gene matches: 7. There are 15 residues in the CDR3. Written as DNA, the CDR3 is TGTGCCAGCAGTCGGACAGGGGGCGGGTGGGAAAAACTGTTTTTT. Residues: CASSRTGGGWEKLFF.

The rearrangement uses TRBV27 and TRBJ2-6, with a weak D call TRBD2 (5 bases). The germline V gene has CDR1 MNHEY and CDR2 SMNVEV (reference sequence). The V end lost 4 bases, the J end lost 0 bases, and 10 bases lay between the germline ends. The CDR3 sequence is 16 residues long. In nucleotides, the CDR3 is TGTGCCAGCAGTTCCTACCGGGGCTCTGGGGCCAACGTCCTGACTTTC. It yields the protein CASSSYRGSGANVLTF.

This clonotype was observed a few times. The rearrangement joins TRBV12-3 or TRBV12-4 to TRBJ2-1, with 7 nucleotides matching TRBD2. The CDR3 has 14 amino acids. The V and J ends lost 4 bases and 10 bases, in that order; junction bases with no gene match: 10. CDR3 loop: CASSSRGRGQEQFF. The CDR3 coding sequence is TGTGCCAGCAGTTCACGGGGGAGGGGCCAGGAGCAGTTCTTC.

The V and J genes are TRBV20-1 and TRBJ2-2; D ambiguous. The length of the CDR3 is 11 residues. With 1 base removed from V and 5 bases from J, the gap between germline ends came to 2 bases. Looked up from germline, CDR1 is DFQATT and CDR2 is SNEGSKA (reference sequence). In DNA, the CDR3 is TGCAGTGCTAGAGTGACCGGGGAGCTGTTTTTT. Translating it yields CSARVTGELFF.

This clonotype was picked up a small number of times. CDR3 nucleotide sequence: TGTGCCAGCAGCCCGATATTCGATAAGACGCGGGAGCCCCAGCATTTT. As protein: CASSPIFDKTREPQHF. The chain couples TRBV3-1 to TRBJ1-5; no definite D call. The CDR3 loop spans 16 amino acids. Per germline, CDR1 LGHDT and CDR2 YNNKEL (reference sequence). V dropped 4 bases and J dropped 8 bases, with 21 bases sitting between them.

This chain joins TRBV19 and TRBJ2-3, with D unclear. CDR1 and CDR2 (germline): LNHDA, SQIVND (reference sequence). Trimming shortened V by 7 bases and J by 1 base, and 9 bases separated the two germline ends. The CDR3 sequence is 13 residues long. The CDR3 here is CASTHSGTDTQYF. The DNA of the CDR3 is TGTGCCAGTACCCACAGTGGCACAGATACGCAGTATTTT.

This clonotype was detected a few times. The chain employs TRBV10-3 and TRBJ2-3; 14 nucleotides align to TRBD2. The CDR3 is made up of 15 amino acids. CDR1 is ENHRY, CDR2 SYGVKD, per germline. Losses at the gene ends were 6 bases for V and 3 bases for J; bases not matched to a gene: 2. Here the CDR3 reads CAIRGLAGVTDTQYF. The CDR3 coding sequence is TGTGCCATCAGGGGACTAGCGGGGGTTACAGATACGCAGTATTTT.

As concerns this clonotype: One end of the junction does not line up with germline, which may come from a read error. CDR3: CACSLGGEQYF. The CDR3 coding sequence is TGTGCCTGCAGCTTAGGGGGCGAGCAGTACTTC. The J gene is TRBJ2-7, the V gene TRBV11-2, with TRBD1 as a possible D gene (6 bases). This CDR3 is 11 amino acids long. Per germline, CDR1 SGHAT and CDR2 FQNNGV.

V gene TRBV5-5 combines with J gene TRBJ2-5; no reliable D call. The CDR3 is made up of 13 amino acids. Germline V gives CDR1 SGHKS, CDR2 YYEKEE (reference sequence). V was pared by 4 bases and J by 5 bases, with 12 bases between. CDR3 DNA sequence: TGTGCCAGCAGCCCTAGAGGCAGCGAGACCCAGTACTTC. It specifies CASSPRGSETQYF.

This clonotype appeared many times. The chain links TRBV10-3 to TRBJ2-2; D not certain. The V end lost 4 bases, the J end lost 5 bases, and 8 bases lay between the germline ends. The germline CDR1 and CDR2 sequences are ENHRY and SYGVKD. The CDR3 sequence is 13 residues long. CDR3 DNA sequence: TGTGCCATCAGTGGTGGCAGGACCGGGGAGCTGTTTTTT. It yields the protein CAISGGRTGELFF.